A selection of T cell receptor beta chains follows, all from one sample in a study of blood T cell repertoires in COVID-19. The table came from immunoSEQ multiplex PCR; TCRdb's copy has only in-frame clones and leaves some out. Of 35,000 to 55,000 clones in the sample, more than 70% are singletons; the top ten hold less than 5%. The sequencing input was peripheral blood. The receptors here all came from an older woman with acute or convalescent COVID-19. Each CDR3 is given with its conserved first and last residue. The D gene is left open where the match is weak. Clone size is given for some rows only: seen once, a few or many times, or a class if the clone is expanded.

V gene	clone size	J gene	D gene	CDR3 DNA	CDR3 protein
TRBV6-5	.	TRBJ1-2	.	TGTGCCAGCAACCCGACAGTTATCTCGAACTATGGCTACACCTTC	CASNPTVISNYGYTF
TRBV19	.	TRBJ2-5	TRBD2	TGTGCCAGTAGCAACGGGAAAGCAGCGGGAGCGGAGACCCAGTACTTC	CASSNGKAAGAETQYF
TRBV28	.	TRBJ2-3	TRBD1	TGTGCCAGCAGTGTGACAGGGTTGACAGATACGCAGTATTTT	CASSVTGLTDTQYF
TRBV19	once	TRBJ2-2	TRBD2	TGTGCCAGTAGGGGGGTTAGCGCGGGAGATACCGGGGAGCTGTTTTTT	CASRGVSAGDTGELFF
TRBV5-1	.	TRBJ1-1	TRBD1	TGCGCCAGCGAGGGGACAGCCTATGGGAGCACTGAAGCTTTCTTT	CASEGTAYGSTEAFF
TRBV3-1/TRBV3-2	.	TRBJ1-6	TRBD1	TGTGCCAGCAGCCTGGGACAGGGGTATTCACCCCTCCACTTT	CASSLGQGYSPLHF
TRBV11-3	.	TRBJ2-1	.	TGTGCCAGCAGCTTAGGCGGGAAGCACAAGTTCTTC	CASSLGGKHKFF
TRBV21-1	few	TRBJ2-7	.	TGTGCCAGCAGCAACCGGCTAGCGGGAGCCCGAGATTCCGAGCAGTACTTC	CASSNRLAGARDSEQYF
TRBV28	.	TRBJ1-2	.	TGTGCCAGCAGTTTAAGGGACGGGAGGGGAGGCTACACCTTC	CASSLRDGRGGYTF
TRBV6-5	.	TRBJ2-1	.	TGTGCCAGCAGCGGTAGCGCGAGCTCCTACAATGAGCAGTTCTTC	CASSGSASSYNEQFF
TRBV19	.	TRBJ2-3	.	TGTGCCAGTAGACGGGGGACAGGCACAGATACGCAGTATTTT	CASRRGTGTDTQYF
TRBV6-4	.	TRBJ2-1	TRBD1	TGTGCCAGCAGAGAGGGACAGGGTAGCTACAATGAGCAGTTCTTC	CASREGQGSYNEQFF
TRBV4-3	.	TRBJ2-1	TRBD2	TGCGCCAGCAGCCAGGAACTAGCGGGAGTAAGCAATGAGCAGTTCTTC	CASSQELAGVSNEQFF
TRBV29-1	.	TRBJ1-1	.	TGCAGCGCCCAGGTTTTTAACACTGAAGCTTTCTTT	CSAQVFNTEAFF
TRBV6-5	.	TRBJ2-6	.	TGTGCCAGCAGGCGCTCTGGGGCCAACGTCCTGACTTTC	CASRRSGANVLTF
TRBV7-8	.	TRBJ2-5	.	TGTGCCAGCAGCCATCAACCGGGATCCCAAGAGACCCAGTACTTC	CASSHQPGSQETQYF
TRBV6-5	.	TRBJ1-6	TRBD1	TGTGCCAGCAGTTACGCCGGGACAGAGTATAATTCACCCCTCCACTTT	CASSYAGTEYNSPLHF
TRBV7-3	.	TRBJ2-1	TRBD1	TGTGCCAGCAGCTCGGGACAGAACTTGAACAATGAGCAGTTCTTC	CASSSGQNLNNEQFF
TRBV28	.	TRBJ1-5	.	TGTGCCAGCAGTTCTAGTGAGGGTAGCAATCAGCCCCAGCATTTT	CASSSSEGSNQPQHF
TRBV10-3	.	TRBJ1-1	TRBD1	TGTGCCATCAGTGAGTCCCTCAGGGGGCGTACTGAAGCTTTCTTT	CAISESLRGRTEAFF
TRBV7-8	.	TRBJ1-1	TRBD1	TGTGCCAGCAGCTTGGGACAGGGGTGGACTGAAGCTTTCTTT	CASSLGQGWTEAFF
TRBV28	.	TRBJ2-1	TRBD2	TGTGCCAGCAGTTTCTTTGGAGCGGGAGGATACAATGAGCAGTTCTTC	CASSFFGAGGYNEQFF
TRBV2	.	TRBJ2-3	TRBD2	TGTGCCAGCAGTTTCTGGGGTAGCGGGAGTTCAGATACGCAGTATTTT	CASSFWGSGSSDTQYF
TRBV11-3	.	TRBJ2-5	.	TGTGCCAGCAGCCTGGACGGGGGAGACGGCGAGACCCAGTACTTC	CASSLDGGDGETQYF